Below are 29 T cell receptor beta chains sequenced from a single sample in a study of CD8+CD57+ T cells in acquired aplastic anemia. Investigators profiled TCR beta VDJ and CDR3 from genomic DNA template. TCRdb fed the reads into MiXCR, producing one record per CDR3 protein. The data hold roughly 150,000 distinct CDR3 sequences, with roughly 48% observed a single time. Sequenced patients had shown CD8+CD57+ cell expansion by flow cytometry. The sequencing sample was made of sorted CD4+, CD8+, or CD8+CD57+ T cells (not recorded which) from PBMCs. The receptors derive from a human donor with aplastic anemia.

The chain joins TRBV7-2 to TRBJ2-7, with 10 bases that match TRBD1. The germline gives CDR1 SGHTA, CDR2 FQGNSA. Trimming at V came to 4 bases and at J to 8 bases, leaving 5 bases not matched to a gene. The length of the CDR3 is 13 residues. CDR3 sequence: CASSSMGQGQQYF. DNA for the CDR3: TGTGCCAGCAGCTCGATGGGACAGGGGCAGCAGTACTTC.

Details on this clonotype: At one boundary the junction diverges from the germline segment, which might be a read error. J is TRBJ2-7 and V is TRBV5-1; 10 nucleotides agree with TRBD2. The CDR3 extends over 16 amino acids. Per germline, CDR1 SGHRS and CDR2 YFSETQ. The CDR3 nucleotides are TGCGCCAGCAGCTTGGGTCTAGCGGGAGCGACCGGGGAGCTGTACTTC. This sequence encodes CASSLGLAGATGELYF. Variable domain in full (rest from reference TRBV5-1 and TRBJ2-7): KAGVTQTPRYLIKTRGQQVTLSCSPISGHRSVSWYQQTPGQGLQFLFEYFSETQRNKGNFPGRFSGRQFSNSRSEMNVSTLELGDSALYLCASSLGLAGATGELYFGPGTRLTVT.

At least ten counts were recorded for this clonotype. The chain employs TRBV19 and TRBJ2-3; the D is unclear. V was shortened by 8 bases and J by 1 base, with 13 bases between the two germline ends. CDR3 size: 14 residues. The germline CDR1 and CDR2 sequences are LNHDA and SQIVND (reference sequence). CDR3 residues: CASRQSFGTDTQYF. Here the CDR3 DNA reads TGTGCCAGTCGTCAGAGTTTCGGCACAGATACGCAGTATTTT.

This clonotype showed up many times. The rearrangement joins TRBV6-5 to TRBJ1-1; D is ambiguous. Germline-derived CDR1 and CDR2 are MNHEY and SVGAGI. Trimming took 4 bases from V and 7 from J, leaving 10 bases between them. The CDR3 has 12 amino acids. CDR3 residues: CASSSELGEAFF. The DNA of the CDR3 is TGTGCCAGCAGTTCCGAATTGGGTGAAGCTTTCTTT.

This clonotype showed up just a few times. The rearrangement joins TRBV7-3 to TRBJ2-2; D not resolved. The CDR3 extends over 12 amino acids. Germline-derived CDR1 and CDR2 are SGHTA and FQGTGA. Trimming removed 6 bases from V and 9 bases from J, with 11 bases in between. CDR3 DNA: TGTGCCAGCAGTCTTTCTGGACGGGAGCTGTTTTTT. It specifies CASSLSGRELFF.

The chain carries TRBV30 and TRBJ1-2, with D hard to call. The germline V gene encodes CDR1 GTSNPN and CDR2 SVGIG (reference sequence). The V end was cut by 1 base, the J end by 4 bases, with 10 bases between. CDR3 length: 13 residues. The DNA of the CDR3 is TGTGCCTGGAGTGAGGAGGCGGTCTATGGCTACACCTTC. Translated, it gives CAWSEEAVYGYTF.

This rearrangement joins TRBV5-1 to TRBJ2-3, with 14 bases matching TRBD2. Germline V gives CDR1 SGHRS, CDR2 YFSETQ. J gave up 1 base and V 3 bases, and 7 bases lay outside the gene matches. The CDR3 covers 18 residues. DNA of the CDR3: TGCGCCAGCAGCTCCGGACTAGCGGGAGGAGGGGGCACAGATACGCAGTATTTT. Translating it yields CASSSGLAGGGGTDTQYF.

This clonotype was counted a few times. The rearrangement links TRBV6-1 to TRBJ1-5, with D maybe TRBD1 (5 bases). Looked up from germline, CDR1 is MNHNS and CDR2 is SASEGT. V gave up 4 bases and J gave up 11 bases, with 21 bases separating them. The CDR3 extends over 15 amino acids. The CDR3 region has the DNA TGTGCCAGCAGTGGCCGGGACCGGGCTCTGGTAGCCCAGCATTTT. Its protein product is CASSGRDRALVAQHF.

In regard to this clonotype: Since a much larger clone is just one base distant, this may be a read error. CDR3 amino acids: CASSLGRFNEQFF. DNA for the CDR3: TGCGCCAGCAGCTTGGGAAGGTTTAATGAGCAGTTCTTC. This sequence joins TRBV5-1 and TRBJ2-1; no clear D gene. The CDR3 runs 13 residues. V shed 0 bases and J shed 7 bases, with 8 bases lying between them. From germline, CDR1 is SGHRS and CDR2 YFSETQ.

The chain joins TRBV4-2 to TRBJ1-5; perhaps TRBD1 as D (6 bases). This CDR3 is 15 amino acids long. The V and J ends lost 0 bases and 2 bases respectively, with 8 bases between them. CDR1 LGHNA and CDR2 YNFKEQ come from the germline V gene. The CDR3 DNA is TGTGCCAGCAGCCAAGATGGGGGGCGCAATCAGCCCCAGCATTTT. Its translation is CASSQDGGRNQPQHF.

This clonotype was observed many times. V is TRBV12-3 or TRBV12-4 and J is TRBJ2-2, with 13 bases aligning to TRBD2. The CDR3 runs 15 residues. V trimming: 5 bases; J trimming: 7 bases; junction bases outside the gene matches: 4. CDR3 sequence (DNA): TGTGCCAGCAGTCGAAGGACTAGCGGGAGCGGGGAGCTGTTTTTT. This gives the protein CASSRRTSGSGELFF.

The CDR3 nucleotides read TGTGCCACCCGCGGACAGGGGGGAATTAATGAAAAACTGTTTTTT. As protein: CATRGQGGINEKLFF. The chain uses TRBV10-3 and TRBJ1-4; TRBD1 matches at 10 bases. Per the germline V gene, CDR1 is ENHRY and CDR2 is SYGVKD. The CDR3 loop spans 15 amino acids. V was pared by 10 bases and J by 4 bases, with 9 bases of the junction left unmatched.

The chain is built from TRBV19 and TRBJ1-6; D unclear. The germline CDR1 and CDR2 sequences are LNHDA and SQIVND (reference sequence). The CDR3 length is 15 residues. V lost 1 base and J 9 bases, leaving 13 bases between the germline ends. The CDR3 spells CASSIVREGASPLHF. The DNA for the CDR3 is TGTGCCAGTAGTATAGTCCGGGAGGGAGCTTCACCCCTCCACTTT.

With respect to this clonotype: This sequence may be a read error, since a much larger clone differs from it by one base. This likely comes from a read error, as the CDR3 has no conserved phenylalanine or tryptophan at its end. The chain combines TRBV5-1 with TRBJ1-5; D is possibly TRBD1 (5 bases). The CDR3 is 13 amino acids. Per germline, CDR1 SGHRS and CDR2 YFSETQ. Trimming pared 4 bases from V and 5 bases from J, leaving 10 bases between. This CDR3 is CASSLDRDQPQHS. CDR3 nucleotide sequence: TGCGCCAGCAGCCTTGACAGAGATCAGCCCCAGCATTCT.

This clonotype was detected a few times. V gene TRBV10-3 combines with J gene TRBJ2-7, with D maybe TRBD1 (5 bases). This CDR3 region has 14 residues. Germline V gene sequence: CDR1 ENHRY, CDR2 SYGVKD. The V end was cut by 2 bases, the J end by 2 bases, with 10 bases between. The CDR3 bases are TGTGCCATCAGTGAGATCGCGGACACCTACGAGCAGTACTTC. It translates to CAISEIADTYEQYF.

The table lists this clonotype with many counts. The gene calls are TRBV19 and TRBJ2-3; D not resolved. Trimming pared 5 bases from V and 1 base from J, leaving 16 bases between. The CDR3 covers 16 residues. Germline lookup yields CDR1 LNHDA and CDR2 SQIVND (reference sequence). The CDR3 DNA follows: TGTGCCAGTAGTCTCAGACCGACTGGAGGCACAGATACGCAGTATTTT. This sequence encodes CASSLRPTGGTDTQYF.

This clonotype was seen many times. The CDR3 nucleotides are TGTGCCAGCAGCTTAGCCGAAAGGACAGGGGGATTCTTC. As protein: CASSLAERTGGFF. The J gene is TRBJ2-1, the V gene TRBV7-2, with 10 positions matching TRBD1. Germline trimming cut 0 bases from V and 16 bases from J; bases unmatched to any gene: 6. CDR3 size: 13 residues. Germline V gives CDR1 SGHTA, CDR2 FQGNSA.

This clonotype occurred many times. The V call is TRBV15, the J call TRBJ2-7; D unresolved. CDR1 LNHNV and CDR2 YYDKDF come from the germline V gene (reference sequence). The V end was cut by 1 base, the J end by 4 bases, with 14 bases between. CDR3 length: 15 residues. Written as DNA, the CDR3 is TGTGCCACCAGCAGAGCTGGTCAGGCAGTATACGAGCAGTACTTC. This translates into CATSRAGQAVYEQYF. The full variable domain, its missing parts supplied by reference TRBV15 and TRBJ2-7, is DAMVIQNPRYQVTQFGKPVTLSCSQTLNHNVMYWYQQKSSQAPKLLFHYYDKDFNNEADTPDNFQSRRPNTSFCFLDIRSPGLGDTAMYLCATSRAGQAVYEQYFGPGTRLTVT.

Points on this clonotype: Compared with germline, one end of the junction differs, possibly owing to a read error. The chain carries TRBV2 and TRBJ1-1; D uncertain. The CDR3 runs 13 residues. Germline CDR1 and CDR2: SNHLY and FYNNEI. The CDR3 nucleotides are TGTGCCAGCTGGGGAGGGTTGAGCACTGAAGCCTTCTTT. This sequence encodes CASWGGLSTEAFF.

This clonotype was seen at least ten times. V gene TRBV7-2 combines with J gene TRBJ1-1; 10 bases fit TRBD1. Trimming removed 5 bases from V and 0 bases from J; junction bases left unmatched: 12. This CDR3 has 18 amino acids. Germline CDR1 and CDR2: SGHTA and FQGNSA. The CDR3 DNA reads as TGTGCCAGCAGCCCTAGGGGACAGGGGCTCACAATGAACACTGAAGCTTTCTTT. Translation: CASSPRGQGLTMNTEAFF.

The V and J genes are TRBV20-1 and TRBJ2-7; D possibly corresponds to TRBD2 (6 bases). The CDR3 totals 13 residues. Trimming removed 3 bases from V and 4 bases from J, with 13 bases in between. Germline V gives CDR1 DFQATT, CDR2 SNEGSKA (reference sequence). CDR3 residues: CSASGSGGYEQYF. The CDR3, as DNA: TGCAGTGCTAGCGGGAGTGGTGGGTACGAGCAGTACTTC.

This clonotype was picked up many times. The genes are TRBV7-2 and TRBJ2-1, with 13 bases fitting TRBD2. The CDR3 is made up of 16 amino acids. Germline V gene lookup returns CDR1 SGHTA and CDR2 FQGNSA. The junction had 8 bases not matched to a gene; V was cut back by 5 bases and J by 7 bases. Here the CDR3 reads CASSTRTSGRGNEQFF. CDR3 DNA sequence: TGTGCCAGCAGCACCCGGACTAGCGGGAGAGGTAATGAGCAGTTCTTC.

About this clonotype: A junction end diverges from the germline sequence, so it may reflect a read error. This chain joins TRBV24-1 and TRBJ2-2; D is ambiguous. Germline CDR1 is KGHDR and CDR2 is SFDVKD. CDR3 size: 16 residues. CDR3 residues: CATSETLTRNSGELFF. CDR3 nucleotide sequence: TGTGCCACCAGTGAGACACTGACACGGAACTCCGGGGAGCTGTTTTTT.

This clonotype was counted many times. The rearrangement uses TRBV5-1 and TRBJ1-3; TRBD1 matches 11 bases. V lost 4 bases to trimming and J lost 2 bases; unmatched junction nucleotides: 5. CDR3 size: 16 residues. Germline V gene data show CDR1 as SGHRS and CDR2 as YFSETQ. This chain's CDR3 is CASSQDRGQAGNTIYF. The CDR3 DNA is TGCGCCAGCAGCCAGGACAGGGGGCAAGCTGGAAACACCATATATTTT.

The J gene is TRBJ2-7, the V gene TRBV11-2; TRBD2 is a possible D gene (7 bases). The V gene's germline CDR1 is SGHAT and CDR2 FQNNGV. The CDR3 has 16 residues. V gave up 2 bases and J gave up 6 bases, with 20 bases separating them. Here the CDR3 reads CASSLRGAGRGGEQYF. The CDR3 DNA reads TGTGCCAGCAGCTTACGGGGGGCGGGAAGGGGCGGCGAGCAGTACTTC.

The rearrangement joins TRBV7-9 to TRBJ2-7, with 7 bases that match TRBD2. V lost 5 bases to trimming and J lost 1 base; unmatched junction nucleotides: 5. The CDR3 is 14 residues long. Germline assignment: CDR1 SEHNR and CDR2 FQNEAQ (reference sequence). The CDR3 protein is CASSTGTNSYEQYF. The CDR3 coding sequence is TGTGCCAGCAGCACGGGGACTAATTCCTACGAGCAGTACTTC.

This clonotype was detected ten times or more. The DNA of the CDR3 is TGCGCCAGCAGCCAAGATCACAGGGGAGATGAGCAGTTCTTC. Translating it yields CASSQDHRGDEQFF. This chain joins TRBV4-3 and TRBJ2-1; 7 nucleotides line up with TRBD1. CDR3 length: 14 residues. The germline gives CDR1 LGHNA, CDR2 YSLEER. J lost 8 bases, V lost 0 bases, and 4 bases had no gene match.

This clonotype was detected a few times. The chain recombines TRBV27 with TRBJ2-1; no clear D gene. Trimming left V 2 bases short and J 9 bases short, with 20 bases between. Germline CDR1 MNHEY, CDR2 SMNVEV (reference sequence). This CDR3 has 16 amino acids. CDR3 bases: TGTGCCAGCAGTTTACTTTCTTTGGCTTCGGAAGGTGAGCAGTTCTTC. This sequence encodes CASSLLSLASEGEQFF.

The chain joins TRBV5-1 to TRBJ2-6; 9 nucleotides match TRBD1. The V gene end was trimmed by 4 bases and the J gene end by 3 bases; junction bases not matched to a gene: 14. From germline, CDR1 is SGHRS and CDR2 YFSETQ. The CDR3 is 19 amino acids. CDR3 nucleotides: TGCGCCAGCAGCCTGCCCAAGGGGACAGGGCTTGGTGGGGCCAACGTCCTGACTTTC. It codes for CASSLPKGTGLGGANVLTF. The full variable domain, completed using reference TRBV5-1 and TRBJ2-6, is KAGVTQTPRYLIKTRGQQVTLSCSPISGHRSVSWYQQTPGQGLQFLFEYFSETQRNKGNFPGRFSGRQFSNSRSEMNVSTLELGDSALYLCASSLPKGTGLGGANVLTFGAGSRLTVL.